This T cell receptor (beta chain) was sequenced for a study of neoadjuvant anti-PD-1 for oral cavity cancer. In the study overall: Patients without progression got a fourth dose around day 43.

This clone was counted only a few times. The germline V gene encodes CDR1 MNHNS and CDR2 SASEGT. Trimming at V came to 9 bases and at J to 7 bases, leaving 14 bases not matched to a gene. The CDR3 spans 15 residues. Six replicates per PBMC sample, mostly from roughly 470 ng of genomic DNA. Method: immunoSEQ multiplex PCR; TCRdb's copy keeps in-frame clones and lacks some. The data show about 15,000 clones, approximately 60% seen once. Patients had newly diagnosed, untreated stage II-IVA oral cavity squamous cell carcinoma. These oral cavity squamous cell carcinomas were HPV-negative and locally advanced.

The specimen was PBMCs, collected before nivolumab (anti-PD-1) treatment. V usage is TRBV6-1 and J usage is TRBJ1-4; 7 bases are shared with TRBD1. This TCR derives from a person between 40 and 85 years old with oral cavity squamous cell carcinoma. The DNA for the CDR3 is TGTGCCAGAAGGAAGACAGGGAATGGGAGTGAAAAACTGTTTTTT. Its protein product is CARRKTGNGSEKLFF.